This T cell receptor beta chain emerged from a study of human thymus T cells. Study results and caveats: The authors found apparently biased V and J gene usage in thymic and blood repertoires.

Resections obtained during corrective heart surgery supplied the thymus tissue. Comment on this clone: The antigen is not known.

The CDR3 covers 15 residues. Germline lookup yields CDR1 SGHNT and CDR2 YYREEE (reference sequence). Trimming cost V 0 bases and J 0 bases, with 8 bases left between them. Clones were sequenced by immunoSEQ multiplex PCR, and TCRdb holds only the in-frame ones, with some missing. The sample has about 78,000 clones, nearly 98% seen once. The specimen sequenced was thymus tissue. This sequence originates from a boy younger than two with a congenital heart defect but otherwise immunologically healthy. V usage is TRBV5-4 and J usage is TRBJ2-3; no definite D call. In DNA, the CDR3 is TGTGCCAGCAGCTTGGACGGATCTAGCACAGATACGCAGTATTTT. Translated: CASSLDGSSTDTQYF.